The clone carrying this TCR beta chain has only one observation. Its cognate antigen is unknown. Per germline, CDR1 PRHDT and CDR2 FYEKMQ (reference sequence). V dropped 5 bases and J dropped 5 bases, with 13 bases sitting between them. There are 13 residues in the CDR3. Here immunoSEQ multiplex PCR was the method, and the copy in TCRdb shows in-frame clones only, minus some. The sample lists more than 2 million clones, 90% to 95% seen once, with approximately 1.7% in the top ten. The data are from a study of shared clonotypes between healthy human individuals. General study results and limits: Of the naive CD4 clonotypes, roughly 5% were shared across several donors. A generally larger estimated richness was seen in naive subsets than in memory subsets.

CD45RO-negative, CCR7-selected cells formed the naive CD8 fraction, which excluded terminally differentiated effector memory CD45RA+ cells. The genes are TRBV13 and TRBJ2-7; D may be TRBD2 (5 bases). Sequencing used naive CD8+ T cells from PBMCs. This receptor was taken from a man in his late teens or twenties in good health. Some clones in this sample may be carry-over from other donors' samples. This chain's CDR3 is CASSPRTSHEQYF. The CDR3 region has the DNA TGTGCCAGCAGCCCGCGGACTTCACACGAGCAGTACTTC.